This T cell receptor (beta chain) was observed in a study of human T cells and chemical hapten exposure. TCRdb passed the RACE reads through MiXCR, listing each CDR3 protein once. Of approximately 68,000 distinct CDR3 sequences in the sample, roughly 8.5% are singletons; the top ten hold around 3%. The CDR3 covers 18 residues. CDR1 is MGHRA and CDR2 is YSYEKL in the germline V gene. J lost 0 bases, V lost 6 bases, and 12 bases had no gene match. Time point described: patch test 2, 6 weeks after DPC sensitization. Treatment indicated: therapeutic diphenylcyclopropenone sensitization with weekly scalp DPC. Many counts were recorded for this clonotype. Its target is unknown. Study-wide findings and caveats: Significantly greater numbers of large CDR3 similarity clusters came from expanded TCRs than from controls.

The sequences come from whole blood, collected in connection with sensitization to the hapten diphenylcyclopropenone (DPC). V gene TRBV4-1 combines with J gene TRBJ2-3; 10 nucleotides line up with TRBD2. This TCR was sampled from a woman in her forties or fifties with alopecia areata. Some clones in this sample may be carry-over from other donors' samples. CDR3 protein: CASSLRLAGAGSTDTQYF. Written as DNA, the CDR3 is TGCGCCAGCAGTCTTCGCCTAGCGGGGGCGGGTAGCACAGATACGCAGTATTTT.